These 30 T cell receptor beta chains share one sample of origin, sequenced in a study of Ad26.COV2.S vaccination and SARS-CoV-2 variants. Using immunoSEQ multiplex PCR, the repertoire was profiled, and TCRdb retains in-frame clones only, with some absent. The data show approximately 300,000 clones, around four fifths seen once. Treatment described: some 20 received Ad26.COV2.S at low or high dose, single or two shots; about 5 received placebo; per-sample allocation not given. Specimens were obtained on day 63 following the first vaccine or placebo injection. Sequenced material: peripheral blood, taken in a trial of Ad26.COV2.S vaccine versus placebo. Every receptor here comes from a person aged 18-60 years who received the Ad26.COV2.S COVID-19 vaccine or a placebo.

The chain has TRBV5-1 and TRBJ1-3, with 8 bases aligning to TRBD1. This CDR3 has 14 amino acids. V lost 4 bases to trimming and J lost 9 bases; unmatched junction nucleotides: 9. Germline lookup yields CDR1 SGHRS and CDR2 YFSETQ. The CDR3 nucleotides are TGCGCCAGCAGCACCGGACAGGGTCTTGGCACCATATATTTT. Translation: CASSTGQGLGTIYF.

The J gene is TRBJ2-7, the V gene TRBV19; 11 bases are a match to TRBD1. The CDR3 has 16 residues. Unmatched junction bases numbered 8, after V lost 5 bases and J lost 2 bases. Germline lookup yields CDR1 LNHDA and CDR2 SQIVND (reference sequence). CDR3 coding DNA: TGTGCCAGTAGTCACGAGCCGGGACAGGGGGCCTACGAGCAGTACTTC. It translates to CASSHEPGQGAYEQYF. Supplemented by reference TRBV19 and TRBJ2-7, the full variable domain reads DGGITQSPKYLFRKEGQNVTLSCEQNLNHDAMYWYRQDPGQGLRLIYYSQIVNDFQKGDIAEGYSVSREKKESFPLTVTSAQKNPTAFYLCASSHEPGQGAYEQYFGPGTRLTVT.

In DNA, the CDR3 is TGTGCCAGCCGGGGGAAGGGTTTTTCCTACGAGCAGTACTTC. Its translation: CASRGKGFSYEQYF. V usage is TRBV6-5 and J usage is TRBJ2-7; tentative D call: TRBD2 (6 bases). V was pared by 8 bases and J by 1 base, with 15 bases between. The CDR3 has 14 amino acids. Looked up from germline, CDR1 is MNHEY and CDR2 is SVGAGI.

The chain links TRBV5-1 to TRBJ2-3, with 8 positions matching TRBD2. With V trimmed by 2 bases and J by 0 bases, 2 bases remained unmatched. CDR3 length: 15 amino acids. Germline CDR1 and CDR2: SGHRS and YFSETQ. CDR3 sequence: CASSFTGGSTDTQYF. In nucleotides, the CDR3 is TGCGCCAGCAGCTTCACGGGGGGGAGCACAGATACGCAGTATTTT. Combining the CDR3 with reference TRBV5-1 and TRBJ2-3 gives the whole variable domain KAGVTQTPRYLIKTRGQQVTLSCSPISGHRSVSWYQQTPGQGLQFLFEYFSETQRNKGNFPGRFSGRQFSNSRSEMNVSTLELGDSALYLCASSFTGGSTDTQYFGPGTRLTVL.

The chain joins TRBV14 to TRBJ1-2, with D unresolved. The CDR3 runs to 16 residues. Per germline, CDR1 SGHDN and CDR2 FVKESK. V was clipped by 0 bases and J by 6 bases, with 17 bases between them. The CDR3 sequence is CASSQDLGVFGDGYTF. In nucleotides, the CDR3 is TGTGCCAGCAGCCAAGATCTTGGGGTGTTCGGGGATGGCTACACCTTC.

The rearrangement links TRBV7-9 to TRBJ2-1; 7 positions match TRBD1. The CDR3 totals 15 residues. The ends lost 2 bases at V and 9 bases at J; junction bases unmatched: 10. Germline CDR1 SEHNR, CDR2 FQNEAQ (reference sequence). The CDR3, as DNA: TGTGCCAGCAGCTTATCTAAGGGGGCCTGGGGTGAGCAGTTCTTC. Amino acid sequence: CASSLSKGAWGEQFF.

The DNA of the CDR3 is TGTGCCAGCAGCTCAGGACTAGCTAGTGAGCAGTTCTTC. It specifies CASSSGLASEQFF. This chain connects TRBV7-6 to TRBJ2-1; 8 bases align to TRBD2. V shed 4 bases, J shed 9 bases, and the junction held 5 bases outside the gene matches. Germline CDR1 reads SGHVS; CDR2 reads FNYEAQ. This CDR3 contains 13 residues. Full variable domain (rest looked up from reference TRBV7-6 and TRBJ2-1): GAGVSQSPRYKVTKRGQDVALRCDPISGHVSLYWYRQALGQGPEFLTYFNYEAQQDKSGLPNDRFSAERPEGSISTLTIQRTEQRDSAMYRCASSSGLASEQFFGPGTRLTVL.

V and J are TRBV5-6 and TRBJ1-5, with TRBD1 as a possible D gene (5 bases). Germline assignment: CDR1 SGHDT and CDR2 YYEEEE. V lost 0 bases, J lost 0 bases, and 7 bases lay in between. This CDR3 is 15 amino acids long. The CDR3 sequence: CASSLGQHSNQPQHF. Here the CDR3 DNA reads TGTGCCAGCAGCTTGGGACAGCATAGCAATCAGCCCCAGCATTTT.

This clone occurred a few times. This rearrangement joins TRBV11-2 to TRBJ1-4, with D unclear. CDR3 length: 14 residues. V gave up 5 bases and J gave up 7 bases, with 14 bases separating them. Germline CDR1 and CDR2: SGHAT and FQNNGV. The CDR3 DNA sequence: TGTGCCAGCAGCATTTGGCCAGTCGGTGAAAAACTGTTTTTT. This gives the protein CASSIWPVGEKLFF.

The chain couples TRBV11-2 to TRBJ2-7; 9 bases align to TRBD1. Germline loops: CDR1 SGHAT, CDR2 FQNNGV. Germline trimming cut 5 bases from V and 4 bases from J; bases unmatched to any gene: 6. This CDR3 contains 14 residues. This CDR3 is CASSLTGQGYEQYF. In nucleotides, the CDR3 is TGTGCCAGCAGCCTTACGGGACAGGGTTACGAGCAGTACTTC.

The chain combines TRBV2 with TRBJ2-7; no firm D call. CDR3 length: 15 residues. Germline CDR1 reads SNHLY; CDR2 reads FYNNEI. The germline V and J ends were trimmed by 7 bases and 0 bases, with 16 bases remaining between them. The CDR3 bases are TGTGCCAGCAATCTCAAAGGACGGAGCTCCTACGAGCAGTACTTC. This gives the protein CASNLKGRSSYEQYF. Full variable domain (missing parts from reference TRBV2 and TRBJ2-7): EPEVTQTPSHQVTQMGQEVILRCVPISNHLYFYWYRQILGQKVEFLVSFYNNEISEKSEIFDDQFSVERPDGSNFTLKIRSTKLEDSAMYFCASNLKGRSSYEQYFGPGTRLTVT.

The chain is built from TRBV6-5 and TRBJ2-7, with a possible D match to TRBD1 (6 bases). Germline CDR1 MNHEY, CDR2 SVGAGI. Trimming cost V 6 bases and J 2 bases, with 14 bases left between them. This CDR3 spans 14 amino acids. The CDR3 here is CASSVGQLAYEQYF. In DNA, the CDR3 is TGTGCCAGCAGCGTAGGACAGTTAGCCTACGAGCAGTACTTC.

This clone was seen only a few times. In DNA form, the CDR3 reads TGTGCCACCAGCTTACGACAGGGTGGGAAGGAGCAGTACTTC. Amino acids: CATSLRQGGKEQYF. V is TRBV15 and J is TRBJ2-7, with 7 bases identical to TRBD1. The CDR3 length is 14 residues. Unmatched junction bases numbered 11, after V lost 5 bases and J lost 7 bases. Per germline, CDR1 LNHNV and CDR2 YYDKDF (reference sequence).

The J gene is TRBJ1-4, the V gene TRBV3-1 (or the pseudogene TRBV3-2); unclear D gene. Deletions cut 3 bases from V and 4 bases from J, with 12 bases between. The CDR3 is 15 residues long. Germline CDR1 is LGHDT and CDR2 is YNNKEL (reference sequence). CDR3 in DNA: TGTGCCAGCAGCCACCCCCGCGGGAATAATGAAAAACTGTTTTTT. Protein: CASSHPRGNNEKLFF.

The chain employs TRBV6-2 or TRBV6-3 and TRBJ2-1, with D perhaps being TRBD1 or TRBD2 (5 bases each). The CDR3 is 15 amino acids. Germline loops: CDR1 MNHEY, CDR2 SVGEGT. V was shortened by 5 bases and J by 8 bases, with 19 bases between the two germline ends. As DNA, the CDR3 is TGTGCCAGCAGTATACGTGGGGGTCTTAGCGATGAGCAGTTCTTC. Amino acids: CASSIRGGLSDEQFF.

The count of this clone is one. The gene calls are TRBV4-1 and TRBJ1-2; the D gene is possibly TRBD1 (5 bases). The V and J ends lost 0 bases and 5 bases respectively, with 10 bases between them. CDR1 and CDR2 from the germline V gene are MGHRA and YSYEKL. The CDR3 contains 14 residues. CDR3 sequence reads: CASSQERQTYGYTF. The CDR3 DNA reads TGCGCCAGCAGCCAAGAAAGACAGACTTATGGCTACACCTTC.

The rearrangement joins TRBV10-2 to TRBJ2-2, with TRBD1 matching 7 bases. Unmatched junction bases numbered 14, after V lost 4 bases and J lost 3 bases. The CDR3 runs 18 residues. From germline, CDR1 is WSHSY and CDR2 SAAADI. CDR3 bases: TGCGCCAGCAGTGGGACTCCTTCCGGGACAGCCGACACCGGGGAGCTGTTTTTT. Protein sequence: CASSGTPSGTADTGELFF.

This CDR3 reads CASRAAGGSTYEQYF. CDR3 coding DNA: TGTGCCAGCAGAGCAGCGGGGGGTTCTACCTACGAGCAGTACTTC. J is TRBJ2-7 and V is TRBV5-6; 9 positions match TRBD2. Per germline, CDR1 SGHDT and CDR2 YYEEEE. The CDR3 loop spans 15 amino acids. V dropped 5 bases and J dropped 2; count of bases not matched to a gene: 8.

This chain links TRBV6-4 with TRBJ1-2; D gene ambiguous. The V end was cut by 3 bases, the J end by 1 base, with 15 bases between. This CDR3 has 16 residues. CDR1 is MRHNA, CDR2 SNTAGT, per germline. The CDR3 DNA follows: TGTGCCAGCAGTGATCACTGTGACGGGGTTAACTATGGCTACACCTTC. Protein: CASSDHCDGVNYGYTF.

This clone was counted ten times or more. The chain couples TRBV6-5 to TRBJ1-1, with 8 nucleotides matching TRBD1. The CDR3 length is 13 residues. Germline CDR1 MNHEY, CDR2 SVGAGI. V lost 10 bases, J lost 3 bases, and 7 bases stayed unmatched. This chain's CDR3 is CATHPGGYTEAFF. The CDR3 DNA follows: TGTGCCACCCACCCAGGGGGCTACACTGAAGCTTTCTTT.

V usage is TRBV11-3 and J usage is TRBJ1-2; D is uncertain. V lost 8 bases, J lost 3 bases, and 16 bases lay in between. This CDR3 has 14 amino acids. From germline, CDR1 is SGHNT and CDR2 YENEEA. Here the CDR3 reads CASALGPRDYGYTF. CDR3 DNA sequence: TGTGCCAGCGCCCTCGGGCCCCGGGACTATGGCTACACCTTC. Using reference TRBV11-3 and TRBJ1-2 for the parts outside the CDR3, the full variable domain is EAGVVQSPRYKIIEKKQPVAFWCNPISGHNTLYWYLQNLGQGPELLIRYENEEAVDDSQLPKDRFSAERLKGVDSTLKIQPAELGDSAVYLCASALGPRDYGYTFGSGTRLTVV.

This clone came up a few times. V is TRBV7-8 and J is TRBJ2-1; TRBD2 aligns across 11 bases. Per the germline V gene, CDR1 is SGHVS and CDR2 is FQNEAQ. The CDR3 runs to 16 residues. J lost 12 bases, V lost 4 bases, and 14 bases had no gene match. CDR3 nucleotide sequence: TGTGCCAGCAGCTCGATGACTAGCGGGGCCACAATGAGGCAGTTCTTC. Translating gives CASSSMTSGATMRQFF.

This chain joins TRBV21-1 and TRBJ1-4; TRBD1 is the table's D call, not checked against the DNA. TRBV21-1 is shown as a pseudogene. The CDR3 consists of 16 residues. Written as DNA, the CDR3 is TGTGCCAGCACCTCTACAGGGGTCGAAACTAATGAAAAACTGTTTTTT. Translated, it gives CASTSTGVETNEKLFF.

This chain links TRBV29-1 with TRBJ1-5; TRBD1 agrees at 8 bases. After removal of 2 bases from V and 7 bases from J, the junction contained 4 bases not matched to a gene. The germline CDR1 and CDR2 sequences are SQVTM and ANQGSEA. The CDR3 runs 13 residues. CDR3 amino acids: CSVEPGTGQPQHF. Here the CDR3 DNA reads TGCAGCGTTGAACCGGGGACAGGACAGCCCCAGCATTTT.

This clone was detected only once. The rearrangement uses TRBV12-3 or TRBV12-4 and TRBJ2-5; no clear D gene. This CDR3 contains 12 residues. The V and J ends lost 3 bases and 4 bases respectively, with 6 bases between them. The CDR3 bases are TGTGCCAGCAGTTTCTTCGGAGAGACCCAGTACTTC. Its protein product is CASSFFGETQYF.

The chain uses TRBV7-8 and TRBJ2-7; D is ambiguous. With 5 bases removed from V and 8 bases from J, the gap between germline ends came to 10 bases. The CDR3 is 11 residues long. The germline CDR1 and CDR2 sequences are SGHVS and FQNEAQ. The CDR3 DNA reads TGTGCCAGCAGCGGAAGAAGCCAGCAGTACTTC. Encoded protein: CASSGRSQQYF.

The rearrangement uses TRBV6-6 and TRBJ2-7, with 10 bases lining up with TRBD1. This CDR3 comprises 15 residues. Per the germline V gene, CDR1 is MNHNY and CDR2 is SVGAGI (reference sequence). The V segment lost 6 bases and the J segment 4 bases; nucleotides outside the gene matches: 9. The CDR3 protein is CASSSPRTGGYEQYF. The DNA for the CDR3 is TGTGCCAGCAGCTCCCCCCGGACAGGGGGATACGAGCAGTACTTC.

The rearrangement uses TRBV6-5 and TRBJ2-2, with D possibly TRBD2 on 7 matching bases. The CDR3 has 15 residues. CDR1 and CDR2 from the germline V gene are MNHEY and SVGAGI. Trimming shortened V by 0 bases and J by 5 bases, and 10 bases separated the two germline ends. CDR3 DNA: TGTGCCAGCAGTTACTCCCGGGGGGCGACCGGGGAGCTGTTTTTT. Protein product: CASSYSRGATGELFF.

The V and J genes are TRBV28 and TRBJ1-5; D unclear. The germline V gene has CDR1 MDHEN and CDR2 SYDVKM. V was trimmed by 11 bases and J by 2 bases, leaving 13 bases between them. CDR3 length: 13 residues. The CDR3 protein is CAGKKAGNQPQHF. The CDR3 bases are TGTGCCGGAAAAAAGGCCGGCAATCAGCCCCAGCATTTT.

The chain employs TRBV12-5 and TRBJ1-3, with 7 nucleotides matching TRBD1. Looked up from germline, CDR1 is LGHNT and CDR2 is FRNRAP. CDR3 length: 16 residues. V was pared by 6 bases and J by 1 base, with 9 bases of the junction left unmatched. The CDR3 DNA follows: TGTGCTAGTGGGGAAACAGGGGCAGGGTCTGGAAACACCATATATTTT. It codes for CASGETGAGSGNTIYF.